Listed below are T cell receptor beta chains from one sample, sequenced in a study of T cells in Graves' hyperthyroidism and ophthalmopathy. One entry per CDR3 protein, called by TCRdb with MiXCR from the multiplex PCR reads. The data contain roughly 400,000 distinct CDR3 sequences, approximately 14% of them singletons. Sequenced sample: blood. The receptors were sampled from a woman aged 18 to 35 with Graves' hyperthyroidism that later progressed to Graves' ophthalmopathy. Both conserved end residues are part of each CDR3.

V gene	J gene	CDR3 protein
TRBV4-1	TRBJ2-7	CASSQEPSSYEQYF
TRBV6-1	TRBJ2-2	CASRLSSDTGELFF
TRBV18	TRBJ2-2	CASSPQPGSRGNTGELFF
TRBV3-1	TRBJ2-1	CASSQGLGQPGNNEQFF
TRBV11-2	TRBJ2-5	CASSEPGRPQETQYF
TRBV6-5	TRBJ1-4	CASSYAGDNEKLFF
TRBV25-1	TRBJ2-3	CASSETPGVAISTDTQYF
TRBV13	TRBJ2-3	CASRGQRRSTDTQYF
TRBV18	TRBJ1-1	CASSQTVITEAFF
TRBV28	TRBJ2-4	CASAPLRGLAKNIQYF
TRBV20-1	TRBJ2-7	CSAREGTSVYEQYF
TRBV20-1	TRBJ1-5	CSARTPTGGNQPQHF
TRBV27	TRBJ1-5	CATSAGGHQPQHF
TRBV7-2	TRBJ1-1	CASSFNAFWGRGTEAFF
TRBV20-1	TRBJ2-7	CSARKWTSGLSSYEQYF
TRBV2	TRBJ2-7	CASSLHSGGGYEQYF
TRBV5-1	TRBJ1-4	CASSLGQSDEKLFF
TRBV10-3	TRBJ2-7	CAISQGVAGDRGGYEQYF
TRBV9	TRBJ2-7	CASSVAPDSSEQYF
TRBV6-5	TRBJ1-4	CASSYSDFPPTNEKLFF
TRBV30	TRBJ2-7	CAWNLVRVDEQYF
TRBV5-1	TRBJ1-1	CASSLDRRAITEAFF
TRBV18	TRBJ2-7	CASSPLTPTYEQYF
TRBV7-9	TRBJ1-1	CASSFGESTEAFF
TRBV9	TRBJ2-5	CASSVEAGMGQETQYF
TRBV4-3	TRBJ2-7	CASSQARGSYEQYF
TRBV2	TRBJ1-1	CASSRDTEAFF
TRBV20-1	TRBJ2-1	CSAATSGRNNEQFF
TRBV11-2	TRBJ2-2	CASSLGPRVPNTGELFF
TRBV5-1	TRBJ2-5	CASSLASQGGEETQYF
TRBV20-1	TRBJ1-1	CSAKISGGGNTEAFF
TRBV27	TRBJ2-7	CASSARGIYEQYF
TRBV28	TRBJ1-1	CASSLRGPGEAFF
TRBV10-3	TRBJ2-7	CAISGRGVSSYEQYF
TRBV19	TRBJ2-3	CASSWRGSSTDTQYF
TRBV20-1	TRBJ2-5	CSARPGTAIQYF
TRBV2	TRBJ2-7	CASSADRGLDEQYF
TRBV2	TRBJ1-5	CASSEARGPGVFPQHF
TRBV29-1	TRBJ2-3	CSVVVGVRDTQYF
TRBV11-2	TRBJ1-2	CASSLAVGVGNYGYTF
TRBV3-1	TRBJ2-2	CASSRVHGELFF
TRBV20-1	TRBJ1-5	CSAIPDGSGNQPQHF
TRBV19	TRBJ2-3	CASSMVGSSTDTQYF
TRBV5-1	TRBJ1-2	CASTLTGGDGYTF
TRBV20-1	TRBJ2-7	CSARKQSSYEQYF
TRBV5-6	TRBJ2-5	CASSLVTSGETQYF
TRBV4-3	TRBJ2-2	CASSQGTSGLSGRIGELFF
TRBV4-1	TRBJ2-1	CASSLTSGSYEQFF
TRBV24-1	TRBJ1-4	CATSDSNRVPEKLFF
TRBV11-2	TRBJ2-3	CASSLRDGRTDTQYF